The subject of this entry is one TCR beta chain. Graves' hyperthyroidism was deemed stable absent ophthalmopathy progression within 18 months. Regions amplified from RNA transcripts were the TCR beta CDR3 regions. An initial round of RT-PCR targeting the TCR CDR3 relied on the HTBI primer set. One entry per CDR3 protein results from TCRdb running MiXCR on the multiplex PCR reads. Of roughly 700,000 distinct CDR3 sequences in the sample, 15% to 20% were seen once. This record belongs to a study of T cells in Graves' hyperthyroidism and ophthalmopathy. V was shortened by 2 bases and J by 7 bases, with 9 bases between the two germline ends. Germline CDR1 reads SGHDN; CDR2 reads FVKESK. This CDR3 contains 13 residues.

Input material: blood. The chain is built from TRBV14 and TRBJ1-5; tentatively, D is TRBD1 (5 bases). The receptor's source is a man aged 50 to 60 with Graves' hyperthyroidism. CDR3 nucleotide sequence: TGTGCCAGCAGCCAACAGGGCGGGCAGCCCCAGCATTTT. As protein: CASSQQGGQPQHF. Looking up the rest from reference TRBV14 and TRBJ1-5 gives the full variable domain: EAGVTQFPSHSVIEKGQTVTLRCDPISGHDNLYWYRRVMGKEIKFLLHFVKESKQDESGMPNNRFLAERTGGTYSTLKVQPAELEDSGVYFCASSQQGGQPQHFGDGTRLSIL.